This TCR beta chain was identified during a study of T-cell memory formation after mild COVID-19. Overall study context: The TCR clusters were mostly specific to one donor.

The sample holds a few counts of this clonotype. Its antigen remains unknown. Germline V lookup: CDR1 SSHAT, CDR2 FNYEAQ (reference sequence). Trimming removed 5 bases at V and 6 bases at J, with 10 bases between. CDR3 length: 13 residues. General observations from the study: In second-wave clones peaking day 37, SARS-CoV-2 specificity remained unconfirmed. CD4+ clones that contracted lay mainly in CM and EM; CD8+ ones lay in EMRA. CD4/CD8 balance held among clones contracting day 15 to 85, and later expanders leaned CD4+.

Each CDR3 protein is one row after TCRdb ran MiXCR on the 5' RACE reads. Of around 250,000 distinct CDR3 sequences in the sample, roughly 17% are singletons; the top ten hold over 20%. The TCR sequence derives from a man younger than 35 who had mild COVID-19 (a few samples of this study predate the infection). Cell type and time point are not known. Source material: PBMCs or a T cell subset sorted from them (not recorded which). The chain couples TRBV7-7 to TRBJ2-2, with unresolved D. This CDR3 is CASSPSSAGELFF. The CDR3 DNA sequence: TGTGCCAGCAGCCCGAGCTCGGCCGGGGAGCTGTTTTTT.